This TCR beta chain was sequenced during a study of vaccination and CD4 T cells after COVID-19. Across the study: Convalescent participants consisted of six males and four females, two being Hispanic. Cellular stimulation was performed using overlapping spike peptides derived from SARS-CoV-2, HCoV-NL63, HCoV-OC43 and HCoV-229E. Overall study findings and caveats: Convalescent patients gained a median approximately 90% of their reactive clones only post-vaccination.

Sequencing of the DNA from cultured CD4+ T cells was carried out with the Oncomine TCR Beta short-read assay. TCRdb re-analysed the PCR reads in MiXCR, keeping a single row per CDR3 protein. The table shows around 19,000 distinct CDR3 sequences, with 55% occurring only once. Treatment specified: approximately nine-day PBMC culture with coronavirus spike peptide pools or control peptides (ViraFEST assay). First, ViraFEST expanded antigen-specific T cells with peptide pools, and next it sequenced the TCRs. Points on this clonotype: As yet, its antigen is unknown.

The germline V gene has CDR1 MNHNS and CDR2 SASEGT. The CDR3 spans 15 residues. With 5 bases clipped from V and 6 bases from J, the junction kept 10 bases outside the gene matches. The specimen sequenced was CD4+ T cells from blood, cultured in vitro. The chain employs TRBV6-1 and TRBJ2-7; 10 bases match TRBD1. The TCR originated in a human donor who had recovered from COVID-19. The CDR3 region is CASSHRDRGPSEQYF. CDR3 DNA: TGTGCCAGCAGTCACCGGGACAGGGGACCTTCCGAGCAGTACTTC.